These T cell receptor beta chains were read from a single sample in a study of CD8+ T cells in alopecia areata. This table comes from immunoSEQ multiplex PCR, and its TCRdb copy is limited to in-frame clones, with some not included. In the table there are 98,000 or so clones, around 59% of which are singletons. The specimen sequenced was CD8+ T cells sorted from blood. All receptors come from a human donor in good health. Both conserved end residues are part of each CDR3. The size field is filled for only some rows; it gives once, few, many or a size class.

CDR3 protein	V gene	J gene	clone size	CDR3 length
CASSLGATGTGLGEQYF	TRBV7-9	TRBJ2-7	few	17
CASSRGQPQHF	TRBV2	TRBJ1-5	NA	11
CASSFHLYGTEAFF	TRBV28	TRBJ1-1	few	14
CSGTQNSPQGDTEAFF	TRBV29-1	TRBJ1-1	NA	16
CASSGLAGLNEQFF	TRBV2	TRBJ2-1	NA	14
CASRATGTYTEAFF	TRBV19	TRBJ1-1	NA	14
CATSRDRRDRVSEAFF	TRBV15	TRBJ1-1	NA	16
CASSILAGPTEAFF	TRBV19	TRBJ1-1	NA	14
CASSALRDRGNNSPLHF	TRBV9	TRBJ1-6	NA	17
CASSLSFPAYPPYEQYF	TRBV27	TRBJ2-7	NA	17
CATSKDRGPYEQYF	TRBV15	TRBJ2-7	few	14
CASSYSRLANNEQFF	TRBV6-5	TRBJ2-1	few	15
CASGLGEGEQYF	TRBV12-5	TRBJ2-7	NA	12
CASSLEARSSYEQYF	TRBV13	TRBJ2-7	NA	15
CASSSTGTGSDNEQFF	TRBV9	TRBJ2-1	NA	16
CASSLNTRGEAFF	TRBV13	TRBJ1-1	NA	13
CASSNPQVYGNQPQHF	TRBV28	TRBJ1-5	few	16
CASKGLAVYNEQFF	TRBV19	TRBJ2-1	NA	14
CASSPTGGQPQHF	TRBV27	TRBJ1-5	NA	13
CASSIVLAGTDTQYF	TRBV19	TRBJ2-3	NA	15
CASSPLRGSGNTIYF	TRBV18	TRBJ1-3	few	15
CASMGRGPFYGYTF	TRBV27	TRBJ1-2	NA	14
CATSRVREMNTEAFF	TRBV15	TRBJ1-1	NA	15
CASSLAGTGSYF	TRBV7-9	TRBJ2-7	NA	12
CASSPINSNQPQHF	TRBV27	TRBJ1-5	NA	14
CASSLGWNQPQHF	TRBV13	TRBJ1-5	NA	13
CASSPFVGGGQGGELFF	TRBV4-1	TRBJ2-2	NA	17
CASSLEGQGYNEQFF	TRBV5-1	TRBJ2-1	once	15
CASSLVAGIRETQYF	TRBV5-1	TRBJ2-5	NA	15
CASSQDSLSSYNEQFF	TRBV4-3	TRBJ2-1	many	16